The source of this T cell receptor beta chain is a study of blood T cell repertoires in COVID-19. Overall study: Samples of COVID-19 (acute and convalescent) were obtained from the United States, Italy and Spain. The cDNA or gDNA used as material had been derived from T cells, B-cell-depleted T cells, or PBMCs.

Assay used: immunoSEQ multiplex PCR; TCRdb lists only in-frame clones, some missing. The sample includes approximately 260,000 clones, 85% to 90% of them seen just once. This clone was detected only a few times. Trimming cost V 0 bases and J 8 bases, with 17 bases left between them. This CDR3 contains 15 residues. Germline-derived CDR1 and CDR2 are SGHNT and YYREEE (reference sequence). The chain uses TRBV5-4 and TRBJ1-2; the D gene is possibly TRBD1 (6 bases). This TCR was recovered from a woman in her 40s with acute or convalescent COVID-19. Sequenced sample: peripheral blood. CDR3 coding DNA: TGTGCCAGCAGCTTGGCCAAGTTACAGGGAGCCGGCTACACCTTC. The encoded protein is CASSLAKLQGAGYTF.